In its sample, the clone carrying this TCR delta chain was seen a few times. This probably arose from a read error, given a far larger clone one base away. This sample also contains other DNA sequences that code for the same CDR3. These data originate in a study of γδ T cells in repeated Plasmodium falciparum infection. Flow sorting of PBMC yielded separate Vgamma9/Vdelta2+ and Vdelta2-negative gammadelta T cell populations for bulk repertoire analysis. TCRdb re-called the multiplex PCR reads with CATT. Of around 89,000 delta-chain clones listed, 1.4% to 1.5% were seen once; the top ten hold around 8.5%. The CDR3 consists of 25 residues. Germline loops: CDR1 TSWWSYY, CDR2 QGS.

The clonotype originates from a pool of human donors (malaria-infected and uninfected, not separated). V gene TRDV1 was called; the J gene was not; the D call TRDD3 from the table was never checked on the DNA. Sequenced input: gamma-delta T cells from blood. The CDR3 reads CALGELSLPTAWGTSLLRYTDKLIF. The CDR3 DNA reads TGTGCTCTTGGGGAACTATCCCTCCCTACGGCCTGGGGGACCTCTTTGCTCCGGTACACCGATAAGCTCATCTTT.